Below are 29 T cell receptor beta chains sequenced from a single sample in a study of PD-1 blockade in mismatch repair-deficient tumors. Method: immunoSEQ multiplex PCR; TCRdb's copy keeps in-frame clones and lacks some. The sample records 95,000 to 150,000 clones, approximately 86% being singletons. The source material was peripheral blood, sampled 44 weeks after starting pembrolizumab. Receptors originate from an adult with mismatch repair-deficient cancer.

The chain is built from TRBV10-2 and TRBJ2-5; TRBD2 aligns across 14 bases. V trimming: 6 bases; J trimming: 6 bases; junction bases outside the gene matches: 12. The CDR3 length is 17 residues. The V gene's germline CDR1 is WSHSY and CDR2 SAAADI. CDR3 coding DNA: TGCGCCAGCAGCCTCCTTCCCGGGACTAGCGGGAGAAAGACCCAGTACTTC. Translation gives CASSLLPGTSGRKTQYF.

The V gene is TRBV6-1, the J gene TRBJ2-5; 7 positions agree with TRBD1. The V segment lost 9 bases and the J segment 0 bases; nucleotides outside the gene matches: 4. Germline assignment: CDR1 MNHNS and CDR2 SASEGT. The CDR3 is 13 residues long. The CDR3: CASGQANQETQYF. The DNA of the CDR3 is TGTGCCAGTGGACAGGCAAACCAAGAGACCCAGTACTTC.

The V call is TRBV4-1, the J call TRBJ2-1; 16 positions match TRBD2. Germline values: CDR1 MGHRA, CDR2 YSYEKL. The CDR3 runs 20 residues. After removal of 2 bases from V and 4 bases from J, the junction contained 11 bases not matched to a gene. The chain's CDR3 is CASSQKPGLAGGNIYNEQFF. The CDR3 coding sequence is TGCGCCAGCAGCCAAAAACCGGGACTAGCGGGAGGGAATATATACAATGAGCAGTTCTTC.

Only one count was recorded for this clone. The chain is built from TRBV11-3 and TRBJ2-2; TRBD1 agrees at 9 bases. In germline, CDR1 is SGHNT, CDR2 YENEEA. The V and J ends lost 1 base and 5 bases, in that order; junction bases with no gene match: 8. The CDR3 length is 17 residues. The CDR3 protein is CASSLGGTGKVTGELFF. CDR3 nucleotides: TGTGCCAGCAGCTTAGGGGGGACAGGGAAGGTGACCGGGGAGCTGTTTTTT.

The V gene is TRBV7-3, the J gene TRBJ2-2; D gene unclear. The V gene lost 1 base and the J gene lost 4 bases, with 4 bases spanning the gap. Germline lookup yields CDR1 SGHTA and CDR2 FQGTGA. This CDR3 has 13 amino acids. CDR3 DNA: TGTGCCAGCAGCTTAATATCCACCGGGGAGCTGTTTTTT. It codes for CASSLISTGELFF. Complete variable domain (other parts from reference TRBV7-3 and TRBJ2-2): GAGVSQTPSNKVTEKGKYVELRCDPISGHTALYWYRQSLGQGPEFLIYFQGTGAADDSGLPNDRFFAVRPEGSVSTLKIQRTERGDSAVYLCASSLISTGELFFGEGSRLTVL.

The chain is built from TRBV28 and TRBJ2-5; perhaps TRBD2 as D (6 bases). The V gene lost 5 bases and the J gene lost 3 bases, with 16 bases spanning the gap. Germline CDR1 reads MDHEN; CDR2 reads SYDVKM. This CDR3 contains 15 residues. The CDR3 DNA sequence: TGTGCCAGCAGTCCTCGGACTGGCGGGGAAGAGACCCAGTACTTC. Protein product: CASSPRTGGEETQYF.

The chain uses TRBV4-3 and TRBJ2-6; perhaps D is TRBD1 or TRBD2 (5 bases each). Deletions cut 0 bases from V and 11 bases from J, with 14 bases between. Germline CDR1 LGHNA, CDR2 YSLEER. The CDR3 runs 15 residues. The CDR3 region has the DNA TGCGCCAGCAGCCAAGATGGGCTGGGACCCGACGTCCTGACTTTC. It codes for CASSQDGLGPDVLTF.

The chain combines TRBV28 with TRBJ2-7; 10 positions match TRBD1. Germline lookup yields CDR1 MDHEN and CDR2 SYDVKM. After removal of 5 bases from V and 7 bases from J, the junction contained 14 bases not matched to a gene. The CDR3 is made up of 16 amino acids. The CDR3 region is CASSTHSGTGVREQYF. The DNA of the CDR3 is TGTGCCAGCAGTACGCATTCCGGGACAGGGGTCCGAGAGCAGTACTTC.

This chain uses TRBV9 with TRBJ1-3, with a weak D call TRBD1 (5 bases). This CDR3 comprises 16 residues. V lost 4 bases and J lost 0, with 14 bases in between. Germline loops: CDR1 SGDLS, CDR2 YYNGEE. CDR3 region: CASSTGGVRSGNTIYF. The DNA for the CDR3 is TGTGCCAGCAGCACCGGGGGGGTCCGCTCTGGAAACACCATATATTTT.

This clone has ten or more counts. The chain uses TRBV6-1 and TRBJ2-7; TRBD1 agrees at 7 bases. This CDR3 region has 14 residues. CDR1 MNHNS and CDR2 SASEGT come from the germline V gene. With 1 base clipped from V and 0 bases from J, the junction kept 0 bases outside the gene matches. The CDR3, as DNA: TGTGCCAGCAGTGAAGGGGACAGCTCCTACGAGCAGTACTTC. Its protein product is CASSEGDSSYEQYF.

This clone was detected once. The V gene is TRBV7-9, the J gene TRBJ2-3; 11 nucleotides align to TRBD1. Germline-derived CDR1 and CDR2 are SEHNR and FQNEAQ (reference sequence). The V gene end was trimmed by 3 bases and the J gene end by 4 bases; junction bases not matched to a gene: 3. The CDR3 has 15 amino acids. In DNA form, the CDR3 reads TGTGCCAGCAGCTTCGGACAGGGGGCGGCAGATACGCAGTATTTT. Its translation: CASSFGQGAADTQYF.

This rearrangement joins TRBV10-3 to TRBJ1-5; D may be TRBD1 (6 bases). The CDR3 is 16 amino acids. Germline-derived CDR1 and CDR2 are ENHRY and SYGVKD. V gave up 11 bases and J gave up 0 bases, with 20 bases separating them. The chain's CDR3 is CASQGTDRHSNQPQHF. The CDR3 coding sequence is TGTGCCTCCCAGGGTACCGACAGGCATAGCAATCAGCCCCAGCATTTT.

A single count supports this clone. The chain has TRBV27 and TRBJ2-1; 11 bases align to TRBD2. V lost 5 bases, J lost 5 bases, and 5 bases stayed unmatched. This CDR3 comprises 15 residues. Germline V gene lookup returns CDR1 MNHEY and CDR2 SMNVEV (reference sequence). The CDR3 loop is CASSKGTSGNNEQFF. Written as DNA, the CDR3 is TGTGCCAGCAGTAAAGGGACTAGCGGAAACAATGAGCAGTTCTTC.

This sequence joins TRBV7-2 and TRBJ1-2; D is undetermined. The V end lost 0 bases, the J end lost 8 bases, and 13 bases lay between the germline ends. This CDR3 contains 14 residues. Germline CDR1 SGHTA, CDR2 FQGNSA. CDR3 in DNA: TGTGCCAGCAGCTTAGCGACGGGCAGACACGGCTACACCTTC. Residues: CASSLATGRHGYTF. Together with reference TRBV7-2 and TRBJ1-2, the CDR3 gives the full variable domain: GAGVSQSPSNKVTEKGKDVELRCDPISGHTALYWYRQSLGQGLEFLIYFQGNSAPDKSGLPSDRFSAERTGGSVSTLTIQRTQQEDSAVYLCASSLATGRHGYTFGSGTRLTVV.

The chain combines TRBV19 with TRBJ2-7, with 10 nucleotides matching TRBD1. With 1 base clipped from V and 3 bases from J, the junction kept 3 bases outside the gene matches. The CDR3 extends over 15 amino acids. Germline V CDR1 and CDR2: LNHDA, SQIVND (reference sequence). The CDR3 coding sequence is TGTGCCAGTAGTATAGGGACAGGGGGTATCTACGAGCAGTACTTC. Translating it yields CASSIGTGGIYEQYF.

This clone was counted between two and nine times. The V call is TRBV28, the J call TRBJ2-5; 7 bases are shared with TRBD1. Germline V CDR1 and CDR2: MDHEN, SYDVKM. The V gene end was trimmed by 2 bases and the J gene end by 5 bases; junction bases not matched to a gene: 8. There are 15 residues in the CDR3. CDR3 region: CASSLADRARETQYF. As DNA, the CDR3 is TGTGCCAGCAGTTTAGCCGACAGGGCCAGGGAGACCCAGTACTTC.

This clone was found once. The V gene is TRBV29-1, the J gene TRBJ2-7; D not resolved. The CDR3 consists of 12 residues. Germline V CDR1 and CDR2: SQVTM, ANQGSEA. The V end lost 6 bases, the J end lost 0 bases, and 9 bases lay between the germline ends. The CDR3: CSVVTDSYEQYF. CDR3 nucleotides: TGCAGCGTGGTAACAGACTCCTACGAGCAGTACTTC.

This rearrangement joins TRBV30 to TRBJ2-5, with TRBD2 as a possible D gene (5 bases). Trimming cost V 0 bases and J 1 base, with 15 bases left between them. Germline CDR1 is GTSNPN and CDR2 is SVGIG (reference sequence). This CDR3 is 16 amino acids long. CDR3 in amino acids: CAWSVHRVRGQETQYF. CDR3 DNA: TGTGCCTGGAGTGTACACCGGGTCCGGGGCCAAGAGACCCAGTACTTC.

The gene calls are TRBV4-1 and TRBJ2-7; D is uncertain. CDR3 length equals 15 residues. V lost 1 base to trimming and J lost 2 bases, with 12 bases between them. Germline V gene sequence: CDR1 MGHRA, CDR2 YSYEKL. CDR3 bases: TGCGCCAGCAGCCAAGTCGGGTCAGACCCCTACGAGCAGTACTTC. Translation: CASSQVGSDPYEQYF.

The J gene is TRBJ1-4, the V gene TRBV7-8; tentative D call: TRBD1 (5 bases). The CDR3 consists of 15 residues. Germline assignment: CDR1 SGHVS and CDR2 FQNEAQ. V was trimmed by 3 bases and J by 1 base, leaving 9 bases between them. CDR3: CASSLMRGTNEKLFF. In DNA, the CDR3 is TGTGCCAGCAGCTTGATGAGGGGAACTAATGAAAAACTGTTTTTT.

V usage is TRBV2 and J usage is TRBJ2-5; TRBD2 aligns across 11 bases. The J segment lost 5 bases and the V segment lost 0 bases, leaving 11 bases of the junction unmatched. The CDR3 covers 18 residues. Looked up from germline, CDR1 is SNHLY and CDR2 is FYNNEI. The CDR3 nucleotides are TGTGCCAGCAGTGAAGCGTTATTAGCGGGAGGGCCATGGGAGACCCAGTACTTC. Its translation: CASSEALLAGGPWETQYF. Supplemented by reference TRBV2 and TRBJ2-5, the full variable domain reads EPEVTQTPSHQVTQMGQEVILRCVPISNHLYFYWYRQILGQKVEFLVSFYNNEISEKSEIFDDQFSVERPDGSNFTLKIRSTKLEDSAMYFCASSEALLAGGPWETQYFGPGTRLLVL.

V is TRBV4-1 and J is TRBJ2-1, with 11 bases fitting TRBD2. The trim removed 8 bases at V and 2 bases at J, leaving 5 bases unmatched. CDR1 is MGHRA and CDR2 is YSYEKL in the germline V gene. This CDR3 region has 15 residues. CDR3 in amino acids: CASGIAGGPYNEQFF. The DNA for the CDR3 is TGCGCCAGCGGGATAGCGGGAGGGCCCTACAATGAGCAGTTCTTC.

CDR3 residues: CASNSVEDPEYEQYF. CDR3 sequence (DNA): TGTGCCAGCAACTCTGTCGAGGACCCCGAGTACGAGCAGTACTTC. The rearrangement uses TRBV7-9 and TRBJ2-7; D not resolved. The CDR3 is 15 residues long. With 7 bases removed from V and 4 bases from J, the gap between germline ends came to 20 bases. The germline CDR1 and CDR2 sequences are SEHNR and FQNEAQ (reference sequence). The full variable domain, with the rest looked up from reference TRBV7-9 and TRBJ2-7, is DTGVSQNPRHKITKRGQNVTFRCDPISEHNRLYWYRQTLGQGPEFLTYFQNEAQLEKSRLLSDRFSAERPKGSFSTLEIQRTEQGDSAMYLCASNSVEDPEYEQYFGPGTRLTVT.

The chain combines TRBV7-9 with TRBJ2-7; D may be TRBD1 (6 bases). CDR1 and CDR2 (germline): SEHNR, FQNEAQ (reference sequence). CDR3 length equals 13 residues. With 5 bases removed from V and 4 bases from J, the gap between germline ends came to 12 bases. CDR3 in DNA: TGTGCCAGCAGCCCAGGGGCCGGGTACGAGCAGTACTTC. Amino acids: CASSPGAGYEQYF.

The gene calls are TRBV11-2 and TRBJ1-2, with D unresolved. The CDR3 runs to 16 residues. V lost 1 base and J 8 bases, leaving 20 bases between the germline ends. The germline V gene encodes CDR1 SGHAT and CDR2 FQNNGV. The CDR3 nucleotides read TGTGCCAGCAGCTTAGCCCCAACAGTATCCCTCGGCGGCTACACCTTC. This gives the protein CASSLAPTVSLGGYTF.

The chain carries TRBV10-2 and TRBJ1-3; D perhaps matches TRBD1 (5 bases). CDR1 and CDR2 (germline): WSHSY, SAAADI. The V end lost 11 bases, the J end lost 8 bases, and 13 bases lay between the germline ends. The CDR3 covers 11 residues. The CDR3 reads CAAATGDTIYF. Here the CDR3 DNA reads TGCGCCGCTGCCACGGGGGACACCATATATTTT.

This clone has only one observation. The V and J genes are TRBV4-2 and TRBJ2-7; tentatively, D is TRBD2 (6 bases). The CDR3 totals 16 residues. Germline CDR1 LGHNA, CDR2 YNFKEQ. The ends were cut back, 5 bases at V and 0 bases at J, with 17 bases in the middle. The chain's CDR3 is CASSTLASYSSYEQYF. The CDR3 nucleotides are TGTGCCAGCAGCACTCTAGCGTCTTATAGCTCCTACGAGCAGTACTTC.

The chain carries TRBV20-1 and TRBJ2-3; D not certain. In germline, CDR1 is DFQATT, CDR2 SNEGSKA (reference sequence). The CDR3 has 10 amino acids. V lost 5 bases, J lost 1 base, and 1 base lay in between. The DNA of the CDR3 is TGCAGTGCTTGCACAGATACGCAGTATTTT. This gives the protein CSACTDTQYF.

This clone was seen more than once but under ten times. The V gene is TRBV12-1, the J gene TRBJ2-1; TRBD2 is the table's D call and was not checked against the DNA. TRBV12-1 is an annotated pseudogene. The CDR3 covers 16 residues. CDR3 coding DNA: TGTGCCAGCAGCTTCGGCCCCGATCTAGGTTTCCATGAGCAGTTCTTC. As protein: CASSFGPDLGFHEQFF.